This TCR beta chain was recorded in a study of liver allograft versus peripheral blood T cells. Study summary: Recipients' peripheral blood served as the comparator for T cell receptor repertoires in transplanted livers.

Study-level findings and limits: A difference was reportedly observed between T cell receptor repertoires inside liver allografts and those in peripheral blood.

The CDR3 has 19 amino acids. Germline-derived CDR1 and CDR2 are MNHNY and SVGAGI (reference sequence). V was shortened by 4 bases and J by 2 bases, with 21 bases between the two germline ends. This clonotype is medium-sized. Its specificity is unknown. Via MiXCR, TCRdb re-called the reads, giving one row per CDR3 protein. The sample contains about 12,000 distinct CDR3 sequences, under 30% of which appear only once. This TCR came from a human patient who had a liver transplant. The graft donor may have given rise to some T cells. This sequence joins TRBV6-6 and TRBJ2-6; D might be TRBD1 (5 bases). For the CDR3, the DNA is TGTGCCAGCAGTTCCCCTACCCCCAGGGCTAAGGCTGGGGCCAACGTCCTGACTTTC. It codes for CASSSPTPRAKAGANVLTF.